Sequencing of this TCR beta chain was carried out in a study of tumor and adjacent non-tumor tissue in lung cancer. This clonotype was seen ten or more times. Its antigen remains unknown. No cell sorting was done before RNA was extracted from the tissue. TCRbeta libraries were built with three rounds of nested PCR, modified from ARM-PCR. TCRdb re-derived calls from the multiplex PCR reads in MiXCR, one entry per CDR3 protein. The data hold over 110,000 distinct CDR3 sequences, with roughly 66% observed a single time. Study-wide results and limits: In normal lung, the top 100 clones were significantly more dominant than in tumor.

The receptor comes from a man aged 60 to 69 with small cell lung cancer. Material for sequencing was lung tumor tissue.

The CDR3 DNA sequence: TGCAGCGTTGAAGGGCAAGCGGGAGGGCCCTATGAGCAGTTCTTC. Its protein is CSVEGQAGGPYEQFF. This rearrangement joins TRBV29-1 to TRBJ2-1; 10 bases are a match to TRBD2. The CDR3 has 15 residues. The V and J ends lost 1 base and 8 bases, in that order; junction bases with no gene match: 8. CDR1 and CDR2 from the germline V gene are SQVTM and ANQGSEA.